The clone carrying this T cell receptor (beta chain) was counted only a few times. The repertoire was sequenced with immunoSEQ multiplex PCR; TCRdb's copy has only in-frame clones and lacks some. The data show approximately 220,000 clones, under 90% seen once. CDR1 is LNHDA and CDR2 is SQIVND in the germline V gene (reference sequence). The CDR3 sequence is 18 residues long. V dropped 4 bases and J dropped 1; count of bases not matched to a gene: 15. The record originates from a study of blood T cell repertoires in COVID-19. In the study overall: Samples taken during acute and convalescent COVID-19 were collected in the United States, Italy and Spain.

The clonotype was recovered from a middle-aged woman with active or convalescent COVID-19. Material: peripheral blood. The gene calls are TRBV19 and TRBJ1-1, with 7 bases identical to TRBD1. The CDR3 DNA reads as TGTGCCAGTAGTAGTAGCCCGAGGGTGGCAGGGGGGAACACTGAAGCTTTCTTT. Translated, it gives CASSSSPRVAGGNTEAFF.